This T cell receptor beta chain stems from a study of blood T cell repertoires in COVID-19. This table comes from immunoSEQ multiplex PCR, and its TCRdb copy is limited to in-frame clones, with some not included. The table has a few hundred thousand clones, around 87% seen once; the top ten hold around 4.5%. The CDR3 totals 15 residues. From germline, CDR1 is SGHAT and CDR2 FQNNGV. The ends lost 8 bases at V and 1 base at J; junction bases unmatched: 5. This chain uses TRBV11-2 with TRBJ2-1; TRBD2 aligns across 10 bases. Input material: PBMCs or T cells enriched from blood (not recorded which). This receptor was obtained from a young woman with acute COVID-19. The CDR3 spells CASGNSGRSYNEQFF. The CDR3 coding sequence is TGTGCCAGCGGAAATAGCGGGAGGTCCTACAATGAGCAGTTCTTC.